Listed below are T cell receptor beta chains from one sample, sequenced in a study of breast tumors, draining lymph nodes, adjacent tissues. TCRdb used MiXCR to reprocess the multiplex PCR reads, holding one entry per CDR3 protein. The data hold 180,000 or so distinct CDR3 sequences, with approximately 33% observed a single time. The sample consisted of axillary lymph node tissue. These TCRs come from a female donor with breast cancer. Some clones in this sample may be carry-over from other donors' samples. CDR3s include the opening cysteine and the closing phenylalanine or tryptophan. The D gene is left open where the match is weak. For some rows the clone size is stated as once, few or many, or as a class when expanded; others skip it.

D gene	V gene	J gene	CDR3 length	clone size	CDR3 DNA	CDR3 protein
TRBD2	TRBV2	TRBJ2-3	15	-	TGTGCCAGCAGTGCCAGCGGGAGGGGCCACAATGAGCAGTATTTT	CASSASGRGHNEQYF
-	TRBV20-1	TRBJ1-1	15	-	TGCAGTGCTGGGGGGCCGGTGAAGGAGAACACTGAAGCTTTCTTT	CSAGGPVKENTEAFF
-	TRBV5-5	TRBJ2-1	13	many	TGTGCCAGCAGCCAGACAACTAACAATGAGCAGTTCTTC	CASSQTTNNEQFF
-	TRBV3-1	TRBJ2-7	14	many	TGTGCCAGCAGCCTCCTAGCGCCAATGGGGGAGCAGTACTTC	CASSLLAPMGEQYF
TRBD2	TRBV5-1	TRBJ2-1	18	many	TGCGCCAGCAGCTTCCCTAGCGGGGGGCCGGGGAGCTACAATGAGCAGTTCTTC	CASSFPSGGPGSYNEQFF
-	TRBV27	TRBJ2-1	17	-	TGTGCCAGCAGATTTAGACCGGGACTCGTCTCCTACAATGAGCAGTTCTTC	CASRFRPGLVSYNEQFF
-	TRBV6-5	TRBJ1-2	12	many	TGTGCCACCGGGGGGGGTCCCCTTGGCTACACCTTC	CATGGGPLGYTF
-	TRBV30	TRBJ1-3	15	-	TGTGCCTGGAGTGTCCCGACCTCAACTGGAAACACCATATATTTT	CAWSVPTSTGNTIYF
TRBD1	TRBV6-1	TRBJ1-2	15	many	TGTGCCAGCAGTGAAGCGGACAGGGGAATCTATGGCTACACCTTC	CASSEADRGIYGYTF
TRBD1	TRBV5-6	TRBJ2-7	15	many	TGTGCCAGCAGCTATTACAGGGGGAGCTCCTACGAGCAGTACTTC	CASSYYRGSSYEQYF
-	TRBV20-1	TRBJ2-7	13	-	TGCAGTGCCAGTGGCGTAGGGGCTACAGAGCAGTACTTC	CSASGVGATEQYF
TRBD1	TRBV20-1	TRBJ2-1	13	many	TGCAGTGCCGTGCAGGGGGCGAAGAATGAGCAGTTCTTC	CSAVQGAKNEQFF
-	TRBV12-3/TRBV12-4	TRBJ1-4	14	-	TGTGCCAGCGGTTTGGGAGCAACTAATGAAGAACTGTTTTTT	CASGLGATNEELFF
TRBD1	TRBV20-1	TRBJ1-3	16	-	TGCAGTGCCCCTCCGGGACAGGGTAACTATGGCTACACCATATATTTT	CSAPPGQGNYGYTIYF
-	TRBV5-1	TRBJ2-7	15	many	TGCGCCAGCAGCGTGGATCGGCCCGCTTCCTACGAGCAGTACTTC	CASSVDRPASYEQYF
TRBD2	TRBV5-6	TRBJ2-5	14	many	TGTGCCAGCAGCTGGGGGGGACCTCCAGAGACCCAGTACTTC	CASSWGGPPETQYF
-	TRBV20-1	TRBJ2-3	14	-	TGCAGTGCTAGACGCCCCAACCCCACAGATACGCAGTATTTT	CSARRPNPTDTQYF
-	TRBV25-1	TRBJ1-2	15	many	TGTGCCAGCAGAGCCCAGTCGGGGGGCGGGTATGGCTACACCTTC	CASRAQSGGGYGYTF
-	TRBV6-1	TRBJ1-5	15	many	TGTGCCAGCAGAGGACAGACTAAAATCAATCAGCCCCAGCATTTT	CASRGQTKINQPQHF
-	TRBV20-1	TRBJ1-4	19	many	TGCAGTGCTAGGCCAGGGGCGCTCCGGGAGTATGCAACTAATGAAAAACTGTTTTTT	CSARPGALREYATNEKLFF
-	TRBV6-4	TRBJ1-2	15	many	TGTGCCAGCAGTGACTCCCCGGACGGCTTCTATGGCTACACCTTC	CASSDSPDGFYGYTF
TRBD2	TRBV30	TRBJ2-5	15	many	TGTGCCTGGAGTGTACAAGCGGGAGGGGGAGAGACCCAGTACTTC	CAWSVQAGGGETQYF
-	TRBV11-2	TRBJ2-1	12	-	TGTGCCAGCAGTCGAGCGTACAATGAGCAGTTCTTC	CASSRAYNEQFF
TRBD1	TRBV19	TRBJ1-5	15	many	TGTGCCAGTATTGAGGGGGCGTATAGCAATCAGCCCCAGCATTTT	CASIEGAYSNQPQHF
TRBD1	TRBV10-2	TRBJ1-1	15	few	TGCGCCAGCATCGGGACAGGGGGCGTGAACACTGAAGCTTTCTTT	CASIGTGGVNTEAFF
TRBD1	TRBV6-2/TRBV6-3	TRBJ1-2	14	-	TGTGCCAGCAGCCGACTTTACAGGGGGCCCGGCTACACCTTC	CASSRLYRGPGYTF
-	TRBV5-1	TRBJ2-1	15	many	TGCGCCAGCAGTCGAGACTATAGCTCCTACAATGAGCAGTTCTTC	CASSRDYSSYNEQFF
-	TRBV18	TRBJ1-2	15	-	TGTGCCAGCTCACCCACGTGGACAAGGAGCTATGGCTACACCTTC	CASSPTWTRSYGYTF
-	TRBV24-1	TRBJ1-5	19	-	TGTGCCACCAGTGATTGCCCGGGACGGGGGTATGTGGGCAATCAGCCCCCGCATTTT	CATSDCPGRGYVGNQPPHF
TRBD2	TRBV4-1	TRBJ2-5	18	many	TGCGCCAGCAGCCGGCTCGCACTAGCGGGGGGCCAGGAAGAGACCCAGTACTTC	CASSRLALAGGQEETQYF